The clone carrying this T cell receptor (beta chain) showed up just a few times. Its antigen is undetermined. CDR1 and CDR2 from the germline V gene are SGHNT and YYREEE (reference sequence). The CDR3 is 13 residues long. The ends were cut back, 4 bases at V and 4 bases at J, with 11 bases in the middle. Clones were read by immunoSEQ multiplex PCR, and TCRdb kept only the in-frame ones, dropping some. The sample holds 2 million to 2.5 million clones, more than 85% seen once. This sample stems from a study of shared clonotypes between healthy human individuals. Points from the study as a whole: Unshared clonotypes carried lower generation probabilities than those common to all four donors. In having few donors, the study represented limited genetic and exposure-history diversity. Richness estimates generally favored naive over memory subsets.

The chain employs TRBV5-4 and TRBJ1-2, with D possibly TRBD1 on 5 matching bases. The source is a man between 18 and 29 years old in good health. Some clones in this sample may be carry-over from other donors' samples. Sequenced material: naive CD4+ T cells from PBMCs. Subset of the sample: CD45RA+ positively selected. The CDR3 region is CASSREGPYGYTF. The CDR3 DNA is TGTGCCAGCAGCCGCGAGGGGCCCTATGGCTACACCTTC.